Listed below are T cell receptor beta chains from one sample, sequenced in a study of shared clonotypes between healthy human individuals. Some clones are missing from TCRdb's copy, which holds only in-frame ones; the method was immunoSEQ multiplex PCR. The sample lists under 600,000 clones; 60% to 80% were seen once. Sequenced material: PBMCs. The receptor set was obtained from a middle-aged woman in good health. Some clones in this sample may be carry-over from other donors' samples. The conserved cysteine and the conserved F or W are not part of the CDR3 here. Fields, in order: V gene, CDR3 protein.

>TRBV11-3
ASSTGRRSEQF
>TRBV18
ASSPPQSDTQY
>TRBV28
ATASPRTASSTDTQY
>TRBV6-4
ASSEGGGEDEQF
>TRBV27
ASSLGTSGNEQF
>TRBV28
ASSLWGSSYEQY
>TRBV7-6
ASSLAPPYEQY
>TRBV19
ATKGRSYEQY
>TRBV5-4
ASSLQGGGSYEQY
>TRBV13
ASSFGTSGRQDEQY
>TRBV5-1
ASSGWGLRSSDTQY
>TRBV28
ASSSPFTGVTSYEQY
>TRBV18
ASSPIQASGFTDTQY
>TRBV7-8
ASSLATSGVTGELF
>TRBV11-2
ASSSPSGQRHEQY
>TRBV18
ASSPRLAGDYNEQF
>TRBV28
ASSYLGTSGSYEQY
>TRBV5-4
ASSNSVGQMSEQY
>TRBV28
ASSFIGQAYEQY
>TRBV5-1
ASSLFWEKSYEQY
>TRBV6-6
ASSFRGQDGYT
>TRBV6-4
ASSDPWGGIGLF
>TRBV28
ASSIPNPKNIQY
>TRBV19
ASSIPRQGLGDTEAF
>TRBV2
ASNLAGGLGEQF
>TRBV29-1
SVGGWTDTQY
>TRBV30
ARGDGGEQY
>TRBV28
ASAGAPGVYEQY
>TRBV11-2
ASSPGTGSWTQY
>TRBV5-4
ASSSTGVTPQQETQY
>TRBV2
ASSDEDPATNEKLF
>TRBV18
ASSPRQGENTEAF
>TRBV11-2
ASSSGQPTYEQY
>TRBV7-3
AKDTGELF
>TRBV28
ASSLGTVSYEQY
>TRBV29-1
SVEKGTARSTGELF
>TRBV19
ASSTGGQPNEKLF
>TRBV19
ASSTLAATQY
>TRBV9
ASSQKAVGSYNEQF
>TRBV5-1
ASSAGQRGNIQY
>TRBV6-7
ASSYSGEGGDSGNTIY
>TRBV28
ASSRTRVFGFRSYEQY
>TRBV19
ASSSRATNEKLF
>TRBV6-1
ASTALLAGANVLT
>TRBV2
ATGDLTYEQY
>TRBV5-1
ASSSRIVTDTQY
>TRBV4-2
ASSQLDGNSYEQY
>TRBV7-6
ASSLGQGKAEAF
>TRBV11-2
ASSLVPDTSYEQY
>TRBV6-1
ASSDGRSTDTQY
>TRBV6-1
ASSSEDTQY
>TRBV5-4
ASSFRLAGGQDTQY
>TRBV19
ASSQSEGSEKLF
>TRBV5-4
ASSLELAGVFGELF
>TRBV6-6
ASSYALMNTEAF